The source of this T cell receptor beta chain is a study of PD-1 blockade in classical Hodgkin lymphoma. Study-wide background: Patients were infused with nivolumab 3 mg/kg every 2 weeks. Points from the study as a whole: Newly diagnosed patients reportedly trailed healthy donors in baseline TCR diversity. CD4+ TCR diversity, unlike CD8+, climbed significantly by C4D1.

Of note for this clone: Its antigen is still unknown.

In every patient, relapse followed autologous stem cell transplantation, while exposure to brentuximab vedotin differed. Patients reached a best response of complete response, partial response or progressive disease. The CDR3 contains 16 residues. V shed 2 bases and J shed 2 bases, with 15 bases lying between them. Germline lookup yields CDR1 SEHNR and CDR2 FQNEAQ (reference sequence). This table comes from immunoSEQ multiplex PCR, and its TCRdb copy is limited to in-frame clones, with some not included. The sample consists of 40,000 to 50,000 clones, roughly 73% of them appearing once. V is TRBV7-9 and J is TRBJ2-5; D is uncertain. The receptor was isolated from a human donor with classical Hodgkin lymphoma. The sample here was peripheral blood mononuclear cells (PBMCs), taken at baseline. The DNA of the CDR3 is TGTGCCAGCAGCTTAAATCGTGGCAGCAGACAAGAGACCCAGTACTTC. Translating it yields CASSLNRGSRQETQYF.